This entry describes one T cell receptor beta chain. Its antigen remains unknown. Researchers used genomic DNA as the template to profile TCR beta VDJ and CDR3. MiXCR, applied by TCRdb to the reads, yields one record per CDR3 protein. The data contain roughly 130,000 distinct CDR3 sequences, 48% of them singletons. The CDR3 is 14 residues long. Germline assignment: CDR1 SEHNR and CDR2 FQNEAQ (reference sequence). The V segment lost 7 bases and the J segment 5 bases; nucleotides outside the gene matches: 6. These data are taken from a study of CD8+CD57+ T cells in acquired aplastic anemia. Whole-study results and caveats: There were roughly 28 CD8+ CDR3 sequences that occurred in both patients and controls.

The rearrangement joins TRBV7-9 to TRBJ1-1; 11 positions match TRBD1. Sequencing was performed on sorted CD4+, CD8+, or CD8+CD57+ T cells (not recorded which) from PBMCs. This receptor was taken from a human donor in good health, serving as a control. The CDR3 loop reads CASTPRDRGTEAFF. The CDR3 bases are TGTGCCAGCACGCCGCGGGACAGGGGGACTGAAGCTTTCTTT.